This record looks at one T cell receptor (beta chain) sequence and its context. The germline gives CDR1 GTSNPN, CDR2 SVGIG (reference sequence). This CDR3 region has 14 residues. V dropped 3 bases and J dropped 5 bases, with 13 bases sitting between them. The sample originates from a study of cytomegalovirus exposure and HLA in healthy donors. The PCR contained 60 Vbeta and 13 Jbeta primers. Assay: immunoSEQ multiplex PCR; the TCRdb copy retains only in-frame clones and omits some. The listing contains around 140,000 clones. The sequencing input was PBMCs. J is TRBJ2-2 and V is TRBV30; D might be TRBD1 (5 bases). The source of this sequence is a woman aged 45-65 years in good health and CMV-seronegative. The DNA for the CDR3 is TGTGCCTGGAGCGATAGGGGATGGACCGGGGAGCTGTTTTTT. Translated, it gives CAWSDRGWTGELFF. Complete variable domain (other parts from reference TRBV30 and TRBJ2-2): SQTIHQWPATLVQPVGSPLSLECTVEGTSNPNLYWYRQAAGRGLQLLFYSVGIGQISSEVPQNLSASRPQDRQFILSSKKLLLSDSGFYLCAWSDRGWTGELFFGEGSRLTVL.